The 3 T cell receptor beta chains given below trace back to one sample, sequenced in a study of blood T cell repertoires in COVID-19. TCRdb's copy holds only in-frame clones and misses some; the assay was immunoSEQ multiplex PCR. The sample includes more than 120,000 clones, around four fifths seen only once; the top ten take approximately 5%. Sequencing was carried out using peripheral blood. These TCRs come from a human donor in a cohort sampled during active COVID-19.

This chain joins TRBV3-1 (or the pseudogene TRBV3-2) and TRBJ2-3, with D maybe TRBD2 (6 bases). Germline values: CDR1 LGHDT, CDR2 YNNKEL (reference sequence). The V and J ends lost 3 bases and 0 bases respectively, with 10 bases between them. This CDR3 comprises 15 residues. The CDR3 loop reads CASSQTSPSTDTQYF. As DNA, the CDR3 is TGTGCCAGCAGCCAGACTAGTCCAAGCACAGATACGCAGTATTTT.

The V and J genes are TRBV28 and TRBJ1-4; D may be TRBD1 (5 bases). Deletions cut 7 bases from V and 6 bases from J, with 21 bases between. From germline, CDR1 is MDHEN and CDR2 SYDVKM. The CDR3 totals 16 residues. In nucleotides, the CDR3 is TGTGCCAGCACAATCGCCGGGAGGGTGGGACATGAAAAACTGTTTTTT. Residues: CASTIAGRVGHEKLFF. Combining the CDR3 with reference TRBV28 and TRBJ1-4 gives the whole variable domain DVKVTQSSRYLVKRTGEKVFLECVQDMDHENMFWYRQDPGLGLRLIYFSYDVKMKEKGDIPEGYSVSREKKERFSLILESASTNQTSMYLCASTIAGRVGHEKLFFGSGTQLSVL.

The chain couples TRBV19 to TRBJ1-1; 9 bases map to TRBD1. CDR3 length: 15 residues. V was pared by 5 bases and J by 0 bases, with 4 bases of the junction left unmatched. Germline lookup yields CDR1 LNHDA and CDR2 SQIVND (reference sequence). CDR3 bases: TGTGCCAGTAGTTTCGGGACAGGGCTGAACACTGAAGCTTTCTTT. It is translated as CASSFGTGLNTEAFF.